The clone carrying this T cell receptor beta chain appeared a few times. Its target is unknown. Each CDR3 protein is one row after TCRdb ran MiXCR on the reads. The sample lists roughly 730,000 distinct CDR3 sequences, around 32% occurring once. This CDR3 is 19 amino acids long. Trimming left V 5 bases short and J 2 bases short, with 26 bases between. The V gene's germline CDR1 is MNHEY and CDR2 SVGEGT. This specimen comes from a study of T cell repertoires in cytomegalovirus infection. Looking at the study overall: The authors relied on CMV epitopes, both recently identified HLA-C-restricted and well-studied HLA-B-restricted. Based on public TCR beta signatures, there were indications of CMV infection and of a matching HLA type. Study-level points and caveats: Summed frequency of shared TCR beta families picked out CMV carriers who also had the relevant HLA. HLA-C-restricted TCR beta clonotypes specific for CMV led the ex vivo response.

The chain uses TRBV6-2 or TRBV6-3 and TRBJ2-3; tentatively, D is TRBD2 (10 bases). This receptor was obtained from a human donor in good health (CMV status not recorded). Some clones in this sample may be carry-over from other donors' samples. The material was cultured PBMCs, obtained from culture after CMV antigen stimulation. The CDR3 nucleotides are TGTGCCAGCAGTCCTGGACAGGGGTCTAGCGGGAGCCACACAGATACGCAGTATTTT. It yields the protein CASSPGQGSSGSHTDTQYF.